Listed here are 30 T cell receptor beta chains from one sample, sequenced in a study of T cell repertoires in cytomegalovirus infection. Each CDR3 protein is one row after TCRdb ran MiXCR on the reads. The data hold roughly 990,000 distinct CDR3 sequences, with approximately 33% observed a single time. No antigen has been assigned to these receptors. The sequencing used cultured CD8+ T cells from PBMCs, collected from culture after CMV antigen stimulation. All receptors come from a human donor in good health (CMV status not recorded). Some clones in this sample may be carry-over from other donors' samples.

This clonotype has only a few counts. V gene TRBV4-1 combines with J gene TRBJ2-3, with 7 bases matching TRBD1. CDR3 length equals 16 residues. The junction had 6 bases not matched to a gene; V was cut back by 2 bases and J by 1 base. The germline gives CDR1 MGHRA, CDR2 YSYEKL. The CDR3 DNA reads TGCGCCAGCAGCCAATTTCGACAGGGCCGCACAGATACGCAGTATTTT. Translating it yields CASSQFRQGRTDTQYF.

The CDR3 sequence: CASSFSSGGPKYGYTF. CDR3 nucleotides: TGTGCCAGCAGCTTCTCCTCGGGAGGGCCCAAGTATGGCTACACCTTC. The chain combines TRBV7-9 with TRBJ1-2; D unclear. In germline, CDR1 is SEHNR, CDR2 FQNEAQ (reference sequence). V was trimmed by 3 bases and J by 5 bases, leaving 19 bases between them. The CDR3 has 16 amino acids.

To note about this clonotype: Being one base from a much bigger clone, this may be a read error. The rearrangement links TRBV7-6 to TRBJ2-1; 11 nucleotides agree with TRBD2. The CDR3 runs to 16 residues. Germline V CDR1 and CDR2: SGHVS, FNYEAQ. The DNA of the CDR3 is TGTGTCAGCAGCTTTCTAGCGGGGGGTACTTACAATGAGCAGTTCTTC. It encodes CVSSFLAGGTYNEQFF.

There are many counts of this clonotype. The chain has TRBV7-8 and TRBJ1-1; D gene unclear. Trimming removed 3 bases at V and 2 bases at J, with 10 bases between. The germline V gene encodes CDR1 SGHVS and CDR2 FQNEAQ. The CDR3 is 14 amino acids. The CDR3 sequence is CASSFGVTNTEAFF. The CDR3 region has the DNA TGTGCCAGCAGCTTTGGGGTTACCAACACTGAAGCTTTCTTT.

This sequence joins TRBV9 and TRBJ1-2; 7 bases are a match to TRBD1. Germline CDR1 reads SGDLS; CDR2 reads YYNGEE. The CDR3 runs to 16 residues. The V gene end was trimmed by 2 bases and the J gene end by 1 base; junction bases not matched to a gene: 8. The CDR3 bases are TGTGCCAGCAGCGTCCCTTCCGGGACAGATAACTATGGCTACACCTTC. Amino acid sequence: CASSVPSGTDNYGYTF. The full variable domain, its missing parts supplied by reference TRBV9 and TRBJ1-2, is DSGVTQTPKHLITATGQRVTLRCSPRSGDLSVYWYQQSLDQGLQFLIQYYNGEERAKGNILERFSAQQFPDLHSELNLSSLELGDSALYFCASSVPSGTDNYGYTFGSGTRLTVV.

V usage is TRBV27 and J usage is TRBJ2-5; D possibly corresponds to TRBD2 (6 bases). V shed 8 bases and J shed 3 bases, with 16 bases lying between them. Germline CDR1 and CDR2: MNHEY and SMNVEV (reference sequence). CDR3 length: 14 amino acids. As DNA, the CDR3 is TGTGCCAGCGGATATCCCGGGACTGAAGAGACCCAGTACTTC. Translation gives CASGYPGTEETQYF.

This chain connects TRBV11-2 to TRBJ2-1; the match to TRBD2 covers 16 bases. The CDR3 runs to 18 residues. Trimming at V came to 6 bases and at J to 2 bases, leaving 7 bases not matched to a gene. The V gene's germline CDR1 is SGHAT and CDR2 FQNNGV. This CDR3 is CASRNGTSGGATYNEQFF. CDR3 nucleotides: TGTGCCAGCAGAAATGGGACTAGCGGGGGGGCGACCTACAATGAGCAGTTCTTC.

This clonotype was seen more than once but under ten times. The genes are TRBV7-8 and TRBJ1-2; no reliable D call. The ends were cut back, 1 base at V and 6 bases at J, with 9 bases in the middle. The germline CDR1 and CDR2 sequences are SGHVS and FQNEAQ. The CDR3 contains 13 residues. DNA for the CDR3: TGTGCCAGCAGCTTAGGTATCCGGGATGGCTACACCTTC. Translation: CASSLGIRDGYTF. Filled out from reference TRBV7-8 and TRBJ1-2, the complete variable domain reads GAGVSQSPRYKVAKRGQDVALRCDPISGHVSLFWYQQALGQGPEFLTYFQNEAQLDKSGLPSDRFFAERPEGSVSTLKIQRTQQEDSAVYLCASSLGIRDGYTFGSGTRLTVV.

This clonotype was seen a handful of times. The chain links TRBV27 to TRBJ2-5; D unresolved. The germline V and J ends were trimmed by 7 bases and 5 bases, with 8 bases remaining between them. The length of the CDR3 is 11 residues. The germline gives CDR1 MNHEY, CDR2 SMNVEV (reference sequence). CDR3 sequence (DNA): TGTGCCAGCAAAAGAGGCGAGACCCAGTACTTC. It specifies CASKRGETQYF.

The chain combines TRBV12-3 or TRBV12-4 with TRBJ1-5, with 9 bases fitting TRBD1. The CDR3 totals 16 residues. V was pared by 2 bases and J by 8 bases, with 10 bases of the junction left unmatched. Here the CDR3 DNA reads TGTGCCAGCAGTTTACCTATAGGACAGGGGCCTAAGCCCCAGCATTTT. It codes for CASSLPIGQGPKPQHF.

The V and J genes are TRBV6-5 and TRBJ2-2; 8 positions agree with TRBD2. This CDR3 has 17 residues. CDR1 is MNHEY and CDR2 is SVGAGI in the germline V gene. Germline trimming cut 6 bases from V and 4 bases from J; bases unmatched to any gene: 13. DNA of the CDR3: TGTGCCAGCAGACATTCCCGGACTAGCAAGGGCACCGGGGAGCTGTTTTTT. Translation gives CASRHSRTSKGTGELFF.

CDR3 coding DNA: TGTGCCAGCAGCCGGGGGAGCTCTGGAAACACCATATATTTT. Protein sequence: CASSRGSSGNTIYF. V gene TRBV7-9 combines with J gene TRBJ1-3, with TRBD1 as a possible D gene (5 bases). The CDR3 totals 14 residues. Germline loops: CDR1 SEHNR, CDR2 FQNEAQ (reference sequence). Trimming took off 5 bases at V and 0 bases at J, with 8 bases between the two ends.

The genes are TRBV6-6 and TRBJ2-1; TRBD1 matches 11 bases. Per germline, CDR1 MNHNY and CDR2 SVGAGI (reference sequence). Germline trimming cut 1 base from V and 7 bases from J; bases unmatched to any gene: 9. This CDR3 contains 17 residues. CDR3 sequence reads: CASSYLPGTGGGNEQFF. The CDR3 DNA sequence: TGTGCCAGCAGTTACTTACCCGGGACAGGGGGAGGGAATGAGCAGTTCTTC.

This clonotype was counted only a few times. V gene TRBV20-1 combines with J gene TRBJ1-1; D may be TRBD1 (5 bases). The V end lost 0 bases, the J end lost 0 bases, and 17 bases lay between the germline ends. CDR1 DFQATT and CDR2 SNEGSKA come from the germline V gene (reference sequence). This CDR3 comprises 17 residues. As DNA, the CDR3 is TGCAGTGCTAGAGATCTTTTGGAGGGACCTTTGAACACTGAAGCTTTCTTT. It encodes CSARDLLEGPLNTEAFF.

CDR3 sequence: CASSLAGTEKETQYF. The CDR3 bases are TGTGCCAGCAGTCTTGCCGGGACAGAGAAAGAGACCCAGTACTTC. The chain is built from TRBV2 and TRBJ2-5, with 7 bases fitting TRBD1. With 5 bases clipped from V and 3 bases from J, the junction kept 9 bases outside the gene matches. The CDR3 totals 15 residues. Germline CDR1 reads SNHLY; CDR2 reads FYNNEI.

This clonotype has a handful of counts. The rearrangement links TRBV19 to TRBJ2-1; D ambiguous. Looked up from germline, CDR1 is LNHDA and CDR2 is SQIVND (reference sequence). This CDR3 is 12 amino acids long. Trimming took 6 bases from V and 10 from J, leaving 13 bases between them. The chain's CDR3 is CASRFGVNEQFF. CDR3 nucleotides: TGTGCCAGTAGGTTTGGAGTTAACGAGCAGTTCTTC.

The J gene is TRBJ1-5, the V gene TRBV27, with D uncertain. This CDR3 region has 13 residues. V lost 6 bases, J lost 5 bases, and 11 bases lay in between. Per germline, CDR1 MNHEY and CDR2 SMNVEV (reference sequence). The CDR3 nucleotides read TGTGCCAGCAGAGGACTTCTGGATCAGCCCCAGCATTTT. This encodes CASRGLLDQPQHF.

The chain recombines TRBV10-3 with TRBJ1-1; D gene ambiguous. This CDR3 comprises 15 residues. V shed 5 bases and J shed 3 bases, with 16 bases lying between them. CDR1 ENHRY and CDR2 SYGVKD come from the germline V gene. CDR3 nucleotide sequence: TGTGCCATCAGTATAGGCAGGCCTGGGGACACTGAAGCTTTCTTT. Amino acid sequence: CAISIGRPGDTEAFF.

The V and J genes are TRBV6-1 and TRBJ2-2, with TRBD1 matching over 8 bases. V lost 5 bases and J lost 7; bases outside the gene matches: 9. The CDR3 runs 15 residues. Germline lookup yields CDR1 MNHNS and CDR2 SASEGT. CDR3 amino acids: CASSWTGSGVGELFF. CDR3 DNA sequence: TGTGCCAGCAGTTGGACAGGGAGTGGAGTCGGGGAGCTGTTTTTT.

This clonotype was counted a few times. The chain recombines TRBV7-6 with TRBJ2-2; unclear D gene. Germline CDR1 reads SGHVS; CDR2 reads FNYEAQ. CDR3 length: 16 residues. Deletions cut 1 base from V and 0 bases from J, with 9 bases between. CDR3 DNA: TGTGCCAGCAGCTTAGAAGAGACTTCGAACACCGGGGAGCTGTTTTTT. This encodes CASSLEETSNTGELFF.

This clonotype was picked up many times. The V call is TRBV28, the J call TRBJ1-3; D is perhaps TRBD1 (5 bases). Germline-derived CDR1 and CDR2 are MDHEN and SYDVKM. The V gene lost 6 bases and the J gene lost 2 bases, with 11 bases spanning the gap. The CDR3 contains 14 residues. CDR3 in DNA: TGTGCCAGCAGCTTAGCAGGGCCTGGAAACACCATATATTTT. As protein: CASSLAGPGNTIYF.

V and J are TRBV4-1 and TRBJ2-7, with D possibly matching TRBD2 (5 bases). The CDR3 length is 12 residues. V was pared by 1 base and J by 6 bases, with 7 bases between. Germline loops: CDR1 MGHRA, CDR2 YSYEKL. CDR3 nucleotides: TGCGCCAGCAGCCAAGGAGGGCCCGAGCAGTACTTC. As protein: CASSQGGPEQYF.

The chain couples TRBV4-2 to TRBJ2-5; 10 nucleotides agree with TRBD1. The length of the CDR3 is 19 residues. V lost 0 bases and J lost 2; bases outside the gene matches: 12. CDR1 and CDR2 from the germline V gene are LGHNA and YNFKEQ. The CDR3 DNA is TGTGCCAGCAGCCAAGATGGGGCATGGACAGGGGGTTTTCAAGAGACCCAGTACTTC. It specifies CASSQDGAWTGGFQETQYF.

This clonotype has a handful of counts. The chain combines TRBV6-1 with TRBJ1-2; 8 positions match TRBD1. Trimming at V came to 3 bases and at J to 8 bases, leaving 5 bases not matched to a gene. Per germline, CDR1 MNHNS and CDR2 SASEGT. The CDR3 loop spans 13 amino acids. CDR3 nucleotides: TGTGCCAGCAGTGACAGGGGGCGGGAGGGCTACACCTTC. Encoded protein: CASSDRGREGYTF.

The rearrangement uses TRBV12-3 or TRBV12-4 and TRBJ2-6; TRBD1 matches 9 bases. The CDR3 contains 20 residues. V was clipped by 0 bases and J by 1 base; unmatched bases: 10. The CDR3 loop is CASSLAGGGTGTSGANVLTF. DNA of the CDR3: TGTGCCAGCAGTTTAGCGGGAGGAGGGACAGGGACATCTGGGGCCAACGTCCTGACTTTC.

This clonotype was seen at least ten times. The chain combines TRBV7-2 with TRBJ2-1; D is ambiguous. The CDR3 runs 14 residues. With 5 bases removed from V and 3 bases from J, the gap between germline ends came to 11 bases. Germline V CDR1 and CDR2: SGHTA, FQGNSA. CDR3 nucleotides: TGTGCCAGCAGCCTAGAAAGACTCTACAATGAGCAGTTCTTC. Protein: CASSLERLYNEQFF.

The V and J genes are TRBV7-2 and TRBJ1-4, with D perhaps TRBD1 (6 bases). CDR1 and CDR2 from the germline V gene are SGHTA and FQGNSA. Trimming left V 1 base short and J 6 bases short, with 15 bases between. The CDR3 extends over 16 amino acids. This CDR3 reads CASSLGGGGLYEKLFF. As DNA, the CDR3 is TGTGCCAGCAGCTTAGGGGGCGGGGGGCTATATGAAAAACTGTTTTTT.

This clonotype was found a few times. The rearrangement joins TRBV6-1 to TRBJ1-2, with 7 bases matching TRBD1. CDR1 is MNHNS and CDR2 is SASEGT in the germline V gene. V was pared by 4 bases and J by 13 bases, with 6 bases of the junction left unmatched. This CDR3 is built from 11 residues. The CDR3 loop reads CASSVGTARTF. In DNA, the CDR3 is TGTGCCAGCAGTGTAGGGACAGCGCGCACCTTC.

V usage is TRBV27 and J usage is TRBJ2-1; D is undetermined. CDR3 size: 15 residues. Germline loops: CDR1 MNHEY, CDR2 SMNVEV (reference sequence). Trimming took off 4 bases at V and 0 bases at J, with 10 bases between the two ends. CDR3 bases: TGTGCCAGCAGTTCGCTCACTGGCTCCTACAATGAGCAGTTCTTC. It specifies CASSSLTGSYNEQFF.

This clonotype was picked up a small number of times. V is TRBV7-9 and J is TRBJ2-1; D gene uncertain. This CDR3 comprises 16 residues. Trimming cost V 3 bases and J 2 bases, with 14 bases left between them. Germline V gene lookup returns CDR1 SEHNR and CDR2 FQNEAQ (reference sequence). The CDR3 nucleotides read TGTGCCAGCAGCTTCCGCCAAGCTGATACCTACAATGAGCAGTTCTTC. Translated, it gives CASSFRQADTYNEQFF.